The rows below give T cell receptor beta chains drawn from one sample of a study of OX40 agonist ivuxolimab in advanced cancers. Sequencing used immunoSEQ multiplex PCR; TCRdb keeps in-frame clones, though not all of them. The sample lists over 70,000 clones, about 86% occurring once. The sequences come from CD4+ or CD8+ T cells sorted from blood, collected in a trial of the OX40 agonist ivuxolimab. The receptors come from an adult with an advanced solid tumor such as melanoma, head and neck, liver or kidney cancer. Both conserved end residues are part of each CDR3. Each record gives: V gene, clone size, J gene, D gene, CDR3 protein, CDR3 DNA. D genes are given only for firm matches. Size values are once, few and many counts, or a class for expanded clones, and some rows have none.

V: TRBV5-1; size: -; J: TRBJ1-5; D: -; CDR3: CASSLTGGNQPQHF; DNA: TGCGCCAGCAGCTTAACGGGCGGCAATCAGCCCCAGCATTTT
V: TRBV11-2; size: -; J: TRBJ2-3; D: TRBD2; CDR3: CASSFHTSGDTQYF; DNA: TGTGCCAGCAGCTTTCACACTAGCGGGGATACGCAGTATTTT
V: TRBV27; size: -; J: TRBJ1-5; D: TRBD1; CDR3: CATSFGTGVDQPQHF; DNA: TGTGCCACCTCTTTCGGAACAGGGGTGGATCAGCCCCAGCATTTT
V: TRBV19; size: few; J: TRBJ1-5; D: -; CDR3: CASHQYNQPQHF; DNA: TGTGCCAGTCACCAGTACAATCAGCCCCAGCATTTT
V: TRBV27; size: -; J: TRBJ1-2; D: -; CDR3: CASSSPADTNYGYTF; DNA: TGTGCCAGCAGTTCCCCAGCAGACACTAACTATGGCTACACCTTC
V: TRBV30; size: -; J: TRBJ1-6; D: TRBD1; CDR3: CAWSGGQDNSPLHF; DNA: TGTGCCTGGAGTGGGGGACAGGATAATTCACCCCTCCACTTT
V: TRBV5-6; size: -; J: TRBJ2-7; D: -; CDR3: CASSLGGRTYEQYF; DNA: TGTGCCAGCAGCTTGGGCGGACGAACCTACGAGCAGTACTTC
V: TRBV2; size: few; J: TRBJ2-1; D: -; CDR3: CASNWSGVGDEQFF; DNA: TGTGCCAGCAATTGGAGTGGGGTCGGTGATGAGCAGTTCTTC
V: TRBV14; size: -; J: TRBJ2-3; D: -; CDR3: CASSQRGWAVGPDTQYF; DNA: TGTGCCAGCAGCCAAAGGGGGTGGGCCGTTGGGCCAGATACGCAGTATTTT
V: TRBV6-8; size: once; J: TRBJ1-2; D: TRBD1; CDR3: CASRAQGAREEGYTF; DNA: TGTGCCAGCAGGGCCCAGGGGGCGCGTGAAGAAGGCTACACCTTC
V: TRBV30; size: once; J: TRBJ2-7; D: -; CDR3: CAWKFSGSYEQYF; DNA: TGTGCCTGGAAGTTTTCGGGTTCCTACGAGCAGTACTTC
V: TRBV18; size: once; J: TRBJ1-3; D: -; CDR3: CASSPFGDSGNTIYF; DNA: TGTGCCAGCTCCCCGTTTGGAGACTCTGGAAACACCATATATTTT
V: TRBV11-2; size: -; J: TRBJ2-3; D: TRBD2; CDR3: CASSRASGEDTQYF; DNA: TGTGCCAGCAGCCGGGCTAGCGGGGAAGATACGCAGTATTTT
V: TRBV6-1; size: -; J: TRBJ2-3; D: -; CDR3: CAAGLRTDTQYF; DNA: TGTGCCGCCGGGCTGCGCACAGATACGCAGTATTTT
V: TRBV5-4; size: -; J: TRBJ2-1; D: TRBD1; CDR3: CASSLGGTGAHSDEQFF; DNA: TGTGCCAGCAGCTTGGGAGGGACAGGGGCTCATTCGGATGAGCAGTTCTTC
V: TRBV7-3; size: -; J: TRBJ1-4; D: -; CDR3: CASRGDPGGEGEKLFF; DNA: TGTGCCAGCAGAGGCGACCCCGGGGGAGAGGGAGAAAAACTGTTTTTT
V: TRBV7-2; size: -; J: TRBJ2-1; D: -; CDR3: CASSLWGINEQFF; DNA: TGTGCCAGCAGCCTTTGGGGGATCAATGAGCAGTTCTTC
V: TRBV4-2; size: -; J: TRBJ2-5; D: -; CDR3: CASSQVGLEAETQYF; DNA: TGTGCCAGCAGCCAAGTTGGGCTAGAGGCGGAGACCCAGTACTTC
V: TRBV19; size: -; J: TRBJ2-3; D: TRBD2; CDR3: CATSPSGGTDTQYF; DNA: TGTGCCACTTCCCCTAGCGGGGGAACAGATACGCAGTATTTT
V: TRBV6-7; size: -; J: TRBJ2-7; D: -; CDR3: CASSPDITYEQYF; DNA: TGTGCCAGCAGTCCCGACATTACCTACGAGCAGTACTTC
V: TRBV6-1; size: -; J: TRBJ1-2; D: -; CDR3: CASSEVKGRGPGYTF; DNA: TGTGCCAGCAGTGAAGTAAAGGGGAGGGGTCCTGGCTACACCTTC
V: TRBV4-2; size: -; J: TRBJ2-3; D: TRBD2; CDR3: CASSQDLGGGTSTDTQYF; DNA: TGTGCCAGCAGCCAAGATCTTGGCGGGGGGACTAGCACAGATACGCAGTATTTT
V: TRBV7-9; size: -; J: TRBJ2-7; D: -; CDR3: CASSLADSSYEQYF; DNA: TGTGCCAGCAGCTTAGCGGACAGCTCCTACGAGCAGTACTTC
V: TRBV28; size: -; J: TRBJ2-5; D: TRBD1; CDR3: CASSTETGGHHSYF; DNA: TGTGCCAGCTCAACCGAAACAGGGGGACACCATTCCTACTTC
V: TRBV7-9; size: -; J: TRBJ2-3; D: -; CDR3: CASSYDRGGPDTQYF; DNA: TGTGCCAGCAGCTATGACAGGGGAGGGCCAGATACGCAGTATTTT
V: TRBV6-5; size: -; J: TRBJ2-7; D: -; CDR3: CASSYPSSGTGEQYF; DNA: TGTGCCAGCAGTTACCCCTCTTCCGGGACTGGGGAGCAGTACTTC
V: TRBV9; size: -; J: TRBJ2-1; D: TRBD1; CDR3: CASSAGTGHNEQFF; DNA: TGTGCCAGCAGCGCCGGGACAGGGCACAATGAGCAGTTCTTC
V: TRBV7-7; size: -; J: TRBJ2-5; D: -; CDR3: CVSSLVGGGETQYF; DNA: TGTGTCAGCAGCTTAGTTGGGGGCGGGGAGACCCAGTACTTC
V: TRBV28; size: -; J: TRBJ1-2; D: -; CDR3: CASSVPDYGYTF; DNA: TGTGCCAGCAGCGTCCCTGACTATGGCTACACCTTC
V: TRBV9; size: few; J: TRBJ1-1; D: -; CDR3: CASSVGGYTEAFF; DNA: TGTGCCAGCAGCGTAGGGGGCTACACTGAAGCTTTCTTT
V: TRBV28; size: -; J: TRBJ1-2; D: -; CDR3: CASSSNYGYTF; DNA: TGTGCCAGCTCTTCTAACTATGGCTACACCTTC
V: TRBV28; size: -; J: TRBJ1-5; D: -; CDR3: CASSFAPSGGRNQPQHF; DNA: TGTGCCAGCAGCTTCGCCCCAAGCGGGGGGCGAAATCAGCCCCAGCATTTT
V: TRBV19; size: -; J: TRBJ1-2; D: -; CDR3: CASSIGPGPAGYGYTF; DNA: TGTGCCAGTAGTATAGGCCCAGGCCCCGCGGGCTATGGCTACACCTTC
V: TRBV11-2; size: -; J: TRBJ1-1; D: -; CDR3: CASSLEGWGMRSFF; DNA: TGTGCCAGCAGCTTAGAGGGTTGGGGGATGAGATCTTTCTTT
V: TRBV7-2; size: -; J: TRBJ2-6; D: -; CDR3: CASSLAPVGSGANVLTF; DNA: TGTGCCAGCAGCTTAGCGCCAGTCGGCTCTGGGGCCAACGTCCTGACTTTC
V: TRBV20-1; size: -; J: TRBJ1-1; D: -; CDR3: CSASKDAEAFF; DNA: TGCAGTGCTAGTAAGGATGCTGAAGCTTTCTTT
V: TRBV5-1; size: -; J: TRBJ2-2; D: TRBD1; CDR3: CASSPTGGRAGELFF; DNA: TGCGCCAGCAGCCCCACAGGGGGAAGGGCCGGGGAGCTGTTTTTT
V: TRBV27; size: -; J: TRBJ2-5; D: TRBD1; CDR3: CASSQRQGGETQYF; DNA: TGTGCCAGCAGTCAGAGACAGGGTGGGGAGACCCAGTACTTC
V: TRBV7-9; size: -; J: TRBJ1-2; D: -; CDR3: CASSLDSRTYGYTF; DNA: TGTGCCAGCAGCTTAGACAGCCGGACCTATGGCTACACCTTC
V: TRBV5-1; size: -; J: TRBJ1-1; D: -; CDR3: CASSTGQPNTEAFF; DNA: TGCGCCAGCAGCACAGGACAGCCGAACACTGAAGCTTTCTTT
V: TRBV5-5; size: -; J: TRBJ2-7; D: -; CDR3: CASTPRQRFYEQYF; DNA: TGTGCCAGCACCCCTCGACAGCGTTTCTACGAGCAGTACTTC
V: TRBV28; size: -; J: TRBJ2-3; D: -; CDR3: CASNRGQDTQYF; DNA: TGTGCCAGCAATCGGGGGCAGGATACGCAGTATTTT
V: TRBV5-4; size: -; J: TRBJ2-6; D: -; CDR3: CASSLQAAGANVLTF; DNA: TGTGCCAGCAGCTTACAGGCTGCCGGGGCCAACGTCCTGACTTTC
V: TRBV5-1; size: once; J: TRBJ2-4; D: TRBD1; CDR3: CASSSQQPGQGNIQYF; DNA: TGCGCCAGCAGCTCACAACAACCGGGACAGGGAAACATTCAGTACTTC
V: TRBV19; size: few; J: TRBJ1-5; D: -; CDR3: CASTDGPYSNQPQHF; DNA: TGTGCCAGTACCGACGGGCCGTATAGCAATCAGCCCCAGCATTTT